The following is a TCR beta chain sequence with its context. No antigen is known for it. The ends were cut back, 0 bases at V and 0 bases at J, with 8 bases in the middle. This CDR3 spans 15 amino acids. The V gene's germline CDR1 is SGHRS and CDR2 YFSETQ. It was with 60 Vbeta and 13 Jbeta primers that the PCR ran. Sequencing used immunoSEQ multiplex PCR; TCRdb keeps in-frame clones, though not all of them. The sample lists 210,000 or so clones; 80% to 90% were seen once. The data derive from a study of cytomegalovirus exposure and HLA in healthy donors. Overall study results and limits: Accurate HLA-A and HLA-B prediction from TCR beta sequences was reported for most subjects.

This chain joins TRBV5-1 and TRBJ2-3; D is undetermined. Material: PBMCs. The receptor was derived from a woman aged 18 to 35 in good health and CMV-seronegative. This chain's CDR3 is CASSLAHISTDTQYF. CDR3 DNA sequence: TGCGCCAGCAGCTTGGCCCACATAAGCACAGATACGCAGTATTTT. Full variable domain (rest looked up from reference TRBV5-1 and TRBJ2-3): KAGVTQTPRYLIKTRGQQVTLSCSPISGHRSVSWYQQTPGQGLQFLFEYFSETQRNKGNFPGRFSGRQFSNSRSEMNVSTLELGDSALYLCASSLAHISTDTQYFGPGTRLTVL.